This paragraph covers one T cell receptor (beta chain) sequence. Its antigen is still unknown. The data were produced by immunoSEQ multiplex PCR, yet TCRdb's version contains in-frame clones alone and is incomplete. Of approximately 130,000 clones detected, 75% to 90% appear once; the ten largest clones hold about 8.6%. These data are taken from a study of T cell responses to AZD1222 COVID-19 vaccine. Study background: Pooling covered second doses at about 4 or about 12 weeks.

This CDR3 is 17 amino acids long. Trimming pared 1 base from V and 0 bases from J, leaving 13 bases between. Looked up from germline, CDR1 is KGHSH and CDR2 is LQKENI. General study points: Spike-specific TCR breadth and depth rose after two AZD1222 doses.

The chain employs TRBV18 and TRBJ2-1, with a tentative D call TRBD2 (6 bases). The source is an adult in good health. The sequences come from peripheral blood, collected on day 0 of AZD1222 vaccination. The CDR3 region has the DNA TGTGCCAGCTCACCACAAATAACGGGAGTCTCCTACAATGAGCAGTTCTTC. Its protein is CASSPQITGVSYNEQFF.